This T cell receptor beta chain was identified during a study of blood T cell repertoires in COVID-19. Turning to the study itself: PBMCs, B-cell-depleted T cells, or T cells provided the cDNA or gDNA that made up the material.

Assay: immunoSEQ multiplex PCR; the TCRdb copy retains only in-frame clones and omits some. The repertoire holds 150,000 to 200,000 clones, roughly 84% seen once, with about 15% in the top ten. Patients from Seattle were sampled longitudinally, starting during active infection. Sequencing input: peripheral blood. This clonotype was sampled from a woman in her sixties or seventies with COVID-19, enrolled during active disease.

The CDR3 loop is CASSPRGSPLHF. DNA for the CDR3: TGTGCCAGCAGTCCCCGGGGTTCACCCCTCCACTTT. This chain joins TRBV27 and TRBJ1-6; D gene unclear. The germline V and J ends were trimmed by 5 bases and 9 bases, with 8 bases remaining between them. CDR3 length: 12 residues. Looked up from germline, CDR1 is MNHEY and CDR2 is SMNVEV (reference sequence).